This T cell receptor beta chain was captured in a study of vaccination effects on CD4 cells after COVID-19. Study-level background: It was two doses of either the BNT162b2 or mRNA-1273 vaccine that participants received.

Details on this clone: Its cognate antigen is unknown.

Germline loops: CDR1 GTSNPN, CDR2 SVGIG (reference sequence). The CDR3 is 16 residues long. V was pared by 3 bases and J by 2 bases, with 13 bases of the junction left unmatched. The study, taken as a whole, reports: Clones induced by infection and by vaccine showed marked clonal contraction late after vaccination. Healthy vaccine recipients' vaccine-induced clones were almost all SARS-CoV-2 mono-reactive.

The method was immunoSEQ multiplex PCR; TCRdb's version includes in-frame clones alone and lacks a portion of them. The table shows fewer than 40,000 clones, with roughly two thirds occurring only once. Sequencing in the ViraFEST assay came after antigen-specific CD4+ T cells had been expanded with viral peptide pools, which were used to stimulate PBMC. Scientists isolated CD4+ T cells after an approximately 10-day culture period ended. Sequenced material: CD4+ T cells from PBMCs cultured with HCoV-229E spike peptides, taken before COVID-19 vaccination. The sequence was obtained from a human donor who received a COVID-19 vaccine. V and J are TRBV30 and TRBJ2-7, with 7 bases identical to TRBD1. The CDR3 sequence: CAWSHWSRDRPYEQYF. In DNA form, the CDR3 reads TGTGCCTGGAGCCACTGGTCCCGGGACAGACCCTACGAGCAGTACTTC.